This TCR beta chain was retrieved from a study of T cells in localized non-small cell lung cancer. The study's findings and limits: Clonality of T cells reached its maximum in uninvolved adjacent lung, surpassing tumor. Median about 58 top-100 tumor clones were shared with paired adjacent lung. An association was observed between higher blood T cell density and longer overall survival.

Per germline, CDR1 SGHNT and CDR2 YENEEA. Trimming cost V 4 bases and J 4 bases, with 13 bases left between them. The CDR3 totals 15 residues. This table comes from immunoSEQ multiplex PCR, and its TCRdb copy is limited to in-frame clones, with some not included. The top ten clones hold roughly 7.9% of a sample with around 3,300 clones, approximately 35% of them seen once. Turning to this clone: Its antigen is not identified.

The origin of this receptor is a female donor of 60 years or more with stage I lung adenocarcinoma. The sequences come from lung tumor tissue, collected before any cancer treatment. The rearrangement joins TRBV11-3 to TRBJ1-4; tentative D call: TRBD1 (6 bases). This CDR3 reads CASSSQGQVNEKLFF. In DNA form, the CDR3 reads TGTGCCAGCAGCTCTCAGGGGCAGGTTAATGAAAAACTGTTTTTT.